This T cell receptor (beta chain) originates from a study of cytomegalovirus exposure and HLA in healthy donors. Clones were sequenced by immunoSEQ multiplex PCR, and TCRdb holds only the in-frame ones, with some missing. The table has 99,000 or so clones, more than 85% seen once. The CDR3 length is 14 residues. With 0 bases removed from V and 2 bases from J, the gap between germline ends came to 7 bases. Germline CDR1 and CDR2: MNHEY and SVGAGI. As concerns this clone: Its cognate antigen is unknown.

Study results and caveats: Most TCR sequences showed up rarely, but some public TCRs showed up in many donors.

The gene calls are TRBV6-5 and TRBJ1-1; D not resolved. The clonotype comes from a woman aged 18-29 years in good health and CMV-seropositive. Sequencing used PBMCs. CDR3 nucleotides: TGTGCCAGCAGTTACTCGACGGGAAACACTGAAGCTTTCTTT. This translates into CASSYSTGNTEAFF.